This TCR beta chain stems from a study of regulatory T cells in long-lasting Graves disease. Assembly of TCR beta libraries relied on iRepertoire HTBI primers together with Arm-PCR of CDR3 regions. TCRdb recomputed calls from the multiplex PCR reads with MiXCR, one row per CDR3 protein. The table includes 650,000 to 850,000 distinct CDR3 sequences, approximately 29% detected once. V was shortened by 3 bases and J by 4 bases, with 17 bases between the two germline ends. Germline V CDR1 and CDR2: SGDLS, YYNGEE. The CDR3 spans 16 residues. Time point described: persistent/refractory GD, antithyroid drugs over 5 years with positive TRAb. Extracted RNA from PBMCs served as the source of the TCR library.

This TCR came from a female donor with Graves disease. J is TRBJ2-1 and V is TRBV9, with D perhaps matching TRBD1 (6 bases). The starting material was peripheral blood mononuclear cells (PBMCs), obtained when the disease was refractory, from a patient treated with antithyroid drugs. The CDR3 DNA reads TGTGCCAGCAGCGGCCTCCGGGACACCAGATACAATGAGCAGTTCTTC. The encoded protein is CASSGLRDTRYNEQFF.